This T cell receptor (beta chain) was documented in a study of control samples from healthy donors and cancer patients. This table comes from immunoSEQ multiplex PCR, and its TCRdb copy is limited to in-frame clones, with some not included. The sample holds roughly 170,000 clones, about 91% seen once. Trimming at V came to 0 bases and at J to 4 bases, leaving 4 bases not matched to a gene. The V gene's germline CDR1 is LNHDA and CDR2 SQIVND (reference sequence). The CDR3 totals 16 residues. The specimen was blood. This receptor was obtained from a woman in her twenties or thirties in good health. The chain links TRBV19 to TRBJ2-3; 10 bases fit TRBD2. DNA of the CDR3: TGTGCCAGTAGTATAGAGGGAGCGGGAGGGCCAGATACGCAGTATTTT. It is translated as CASSIEGAGGPDTQYF.